One TCR beta chain is described in this entry. TCRdb re-called the reads with MiXCR, one entry per CDR3 protein. This table has hundreds of thousands of distinct CDR3 sequences, 35% appearing once. These data belong to a study of T cell repertoires in cytomegalovirus infection. J was trimmed by 5 bases and V by 5 bases; bases with no gene match: 8. The CDR3 length is 14 residues. Germline CDR1 MDHEN, CDR2 SYDVKM. Input material: PBMCs. The receptor was derived from a human donor in good health (CMV status not recorded). Some clones in this sample may be carry-over from other donors' samples. This sequence joins TRBV28 and TRBJ1-2; 7 bases agree with TRBD1. In DNA, the CDR3 is TGTGCCAGCAGTGTGACAGGGACGTATTATGGCTACACCTTC. This sequence encodes CASSVTGTYYGYTF.